What follows are 27 T cell receptor beta chains derived from one specimen sequenced in a study of shared clonotypes between healthy human individuals. Produced via immunoSEQ multiplex PCR; TCRdb's table is partial and in-frame only. This sample has roughly 2 million clones, with roughly 94% found just once. Naive CD8 cells lacked CD45RO, underwent positive selection for CCR7 and left out terminally differentiated effector memory CD45RA+ cells. The sequencing input was naive CD8+ T cells sorted from blood. The receptors shown here come from a man aged 18 to 30 in good health.

V is TRBV28 and J is TRBJ1-4; D perhaps matches TRBD1 (5 bases). CDR1 is MDHEN and CDR2 is SYDVKM in the germline V gene. Trimming took 1 base from V and 1 from J, leaving 10 bases between them. The CDR3 has 16 amino acids. The DNA for the CDR3 is TGTGCCAGCAGTTTATTCCGGGGCAGAACTAATGAAAAACTGTTTTTT. It translates to CASSLFRGRTNEKLFF.

The J gene is TRBJ1-1, the V gene TRBV9; unclear D gene. V lost 4 bases and J lost 7, with 17 bases in between. CDR3 size: 14 residues. Germline V gene data show CDR1 as SGDLS and CDR2 as YYNGEE. The CDR3 DNA sequence: TGTGCCAGCAGCCCCCCCCGACGAACGGATGAAGCTTTCTTT. It codes for CASSPPRRTDEAFF.

V gene TRBV30 combines with J gene TRBJ1-6, with 8 bases identical to TRBD1. V trimming: 5 bases; J trimming: 0 bases; junction bases outside the gene matches: 6. Germline values: CDR1 GTSNPN, CDR2 SVGIG (reference sequence). This CDR3 contains 16 residues. CDR3 sequence: CAWARGTGSYNSPLHF. DNA for the CDR3: TGTGCCTGGGCCAGGGGGACAGGCTCCTATAATTCACCCCTCCACTTT.

J is TRBJ1-6 and V is TRBV11-2; no definite D call. Germline CDR1 is SGHAT and CDR2 is FQNNGV. The CDR3 contains 12 residues. V was shortened by 5 bases and J by 10 bases, with 9 bases between the two germline ends. The CDR3 DNA sequence: TGTGCCAGCAGCGTCCCCGGGTCACCCCTCCACTTT. Translated, it gives CASSVPGSPLHF.

The chain has TRBV19 and TRBJ2-1; TRBD1 might be the D (5 bases). V was cut by 0 bases and J by 5 bases, with 14 bases left in between. The CDR3 spans 16 residues. Germline CDR1 reads LNHDA; CDR2 reads SQIVND (reference sequence). CDR3 sequence (DNA): TGTGCCAGTAGTATAGACCTAGAGACAGCACACAATGAGCAGTTCTTC. Translated: CASSIDLETAHNEQFF.

The chain employs TRBV5-1 and TRBJ1-1; D gene uncertain. V lost 0 bases and J lost 4, with 7 bases in between. The CDR3 spans 13 residues. CDR1 and CDR2 from the germline V gene are SGHRS and YFSETQ. The CDR3 spells CASSLGATTEAFF. DNA for the CDR3: TGCGCCAGCAGCTTGGGGGCCACCACTGAAGCTTTCTTT.

Remarks on this clone: Other DNA sequences in this sample translate to the same CDR3. The rearrangement joins TRBV27 to TRBJ2-7, with 8 bases matching TRBD1. The J segment lost 4 bases and the V segment lost 1 base, leaving 0 bases of the junction unmatched. This CDR3 contains 13 residues. Germline CDR1 and CDR2: MNHEY and SMNVEV (reference sequence). The CDR3 DNA follows: TGTGCCAGCAGTTTATGGACAGGGTACGAGCAGTACTTC. It translates to CASSLWTGYEQYF.

The V call is TRBV5-4, the J call TRBJ2-7; D is uncertain. The CDR3 consists of 15 residues. V lost 0 bases, J lost 0 bases, and 10 bases lay in between. Germline V gives CDR1 SGHNT, CDR2 YYREEE (reference sequence). DNA of the CDR3: TGTGCCAGCAGCTTGGACGGACCAGTCTCCTACGAGCAGTACTTC. It specifies CASSLDGPVSYEQYF.

The chain joins TRBV5-8 to TRBJ1-2, with 7 bases identical to TRBD1. The CDR3 is 15 residues long. Per the germline V gene, CDR1 is SGHTS and CDR2 is YDEGEE. V gave up 0 bases and J gave up 8 bases; unmatched junction bases: 10. CDR3 nucleotide sequence: TGTGCCAGCAGCTTGGTCGACAGGGACTGGTACGGCTACACCTTC. This translates into CASSLVDRDWYGYTF.

The rearrangement uses TRBV10-2 and TRBJ2-3; no clear D gene. CDR3 length: 15 residues. V lost 2 bases to trimming and J lost 2 bases, with 11 bases between them. Germline V gives CDR1 WSHSY, CDR2 SAAADI. CDR3 sequence reads: CASSERMGYTDTQYF. CDR3 DNA sequence: TGCGCCAGCAGTGAGCGTATGGGGTACACAGATACGCAGTATTTT.

J is TRBJ2-7 and V is TRBV27; 10 positions agree with TRBD2. The CDR3 runs 16 residues. Germline assignment: CDR1 MNHEY and CDR2 SMNVEV (reference sequence). J lost 2 bases, V lost 5 bases, and 9 bases had no gene match. CDR3 bases: TGTGCCAGCAGTCCCCTGGTAGCGGGAGGCCCCTACGAGCAGTACTTC. Translating gives CASSPLVAGGPYEQYF.

The J gene is TRBJ1-5, the V gene TRBV28; maybe TRBD1 (6 bases). The CDR3 totals 17 residues. Germline V gene sequence: CDR1 MDHEN, CDR2 SYDVKM. V was cut by 6 bases and J by 2 bases, with 20 bases left in between. The CDR3 is CASSRRGVRGGNQPQHF. The CDR3 DNA reads TGTGCCAGCAGCAGGAGGGGGGTGAGGGGAGGCAATCAGCCCCAGCATTTT.

This chain uses TRBV29-1 with TRBJ1-1; D uncertain. The germline gives CDR1 SQVTM, CDR2 ANQGSEA. The V gene lost 4 bases and the J gene lost 0 bases, with 9 bases spanning the gap. The CDR3 totals 13 residues. The CDR3 loop reads CSVGRAVNTEAFF. Written as DNA, the CDR3 is TGCAGCGTTGGGAGGGCGGTGAACACTGAAGCTTTCTTT.

This chain links TRBV7-9 with TRBJ2-3; D is perhaps TRBD1 (7 bases). The V end lost 5 bases, the J end lost 2 bases, and 17 bases lay between the germline ends. The germline CDR1 and CDR2 sequences are SEHNR and FQNEAQ (reference sequence). This CDR3 contains 16 residues. This chain's CDR3 is CASSPRGGGNTDTQYF. In DNA form, the CDR3 reads TGTGCCAGCAGCCCCCGAGGAGGGGGCAACACAGATACGCAGTATTTT.

The chain combines TRBV6-6 with TRBJ2-1, with TRBD2 matching over 7 bases. CDR3 length: 13 residues. Germline loops: CDR1 MNHNY, CDR2 SVGAGI (reference sequence). CDR3 sequence (DNA): TGTGCAGGTCGGGGGGTCTCCTACAATGAGCAGTTCTTC. It codes for CAGRGVSYNEQFF.

The rearrangement links TRBV19 to TRBJ2-7, with TRBD2 identical over 10 bases. Germline CDR1 and CDR2: LNHDA and SQIVND (reference sequence). J lost 6 bases, V lost 5 bases, and 7 bases had no gene match. CDR3 length: 14 amino acids. In DNA form, the CDR3 reads TGTGCCAGTAGTCCAGCTAGCGGGAGCCTCGAGCAGTACTTC. Translation gives CASSPASGSLEQYF.

This chain connects TRBV6-5 to TRBJ1-1; a possible D gene is TRBD1 (6 bases). Between the trimmed V and J ends, which lost 4 bases and 1 base, there was a span of 13 bases. Germline CDR1 and CDR2: MNHEY and SVGAGI. This CDR3 spans 15 amino acids. The CDR3 DNA reads as TGTGCCAGCAGTTCCCCCGGGGGCAGGAACACTGAAGCTTTCTTT. Translating gives CASSSPGGRNTEAFF.

The chain employs TRBV2 and TRBJ2-7; perhaps D is TRBD1 or TRBD2 (5 bases each). The V gene lost 6 bases and the J gene lost 7 bases, with 13 bases spanning the gap. This CDR3 is built from 12 residues. Germline CDR1 SNHLY, CDR2 FYNNEI. The CDR3 here is CASRGTLEEQYF. The CDR3, as DNA: TGTGCCAGCAGGGGGACGCTGGAGGAGCAGTACTTC. The full variable domain, in which reference TRBV2 and TRBJ2-7 provide the parts outside the CDR3, is EPEVTQTPSHQVTQMGQEVILRCVPISNHLYFYWYRQILGQKVEFLVSFYNNEISEKSEIFDDQFSVERPDGSNFTLKIRSTKLEDSAMYFCASRGTLEEQYFGPGTRLTVT.

This chain connects TRBV6-1 to TRBJ2-3; TRBD1 aligns across 12 bases. The germline CDR1 and CDR2 sequences are MNHNS and SASEGT. With V trimmed by 4 bases and J by 5 bases, 7 bases remained unmatched. The CDR3 extends over 16 amino acids. Here the CDR3 reads CASSAPGTGGEDTQYF. CDR3 in DNA: TGTGCCAGCAGTGCCCCCGGGACAGGGGGCGAAGATACGCAGTATTTT.

This chain joins TRBV6-1 and TRBJ2-2; a weak D match, TRBD1 (6 bases). This CDR3 has 12 amino acids. Germline loops: CDR1 MNHNS, CDR2 SASEGT. Trimming took off 6 bases at V and 4 bases at J, with 6 bases between the two ends. CDR3 loop: CASRDSTGELFF. CDR3 in DNA: TGTGCCAGCAGGGACAGCACCGGGGAGCTGTTTTTT.

The chain recombines TRBV21-1 with TRBJ1-3. TRBV21-1 constitutes a pseudogene. CDR3 length equals 15 residues. The CDR3 nucleotides are TGTGCCAGCAGCAAAGCGACACTATCTGGAAACACCATATATTTT. The encoded protein is CASSKATLSGNTIYF.

V usage is TRBV14 and J usage is TRBJ1-2; 7 bases fit TRBD1. V lost 1 base and J lost 6; bases outside the gene matches: 8. CDR3 size: 15 residues. The germline CDR1 and CDR2 sequences are SGHDN and FVKESK. CDR3 amino acids: CASSQVIGGTDGYTF. The CDR3 DNA sequence: TGTGCCAGCAGCCAAGTGATAGGGGGCACGGATGGCTACACCTTC.

The CDR3 is CASSQGTPAGGSYEQYF. Here the CDR3 DNA reads TGCGCCAGCAGCCAAGGCACCCCTGCGGGGGGGTCCTACGAGCAGTACTTC. The gene calls are TRBV4-3 and TRBJ2-7; 9 bases match TRBD2. The V and J ends lost 1 base and 1 base, in that order; junction bases with no gene match: 8. Germline CDR1 and CDR2: LGHNA and YSLEER. This CDR3 has 17 residues.

The rearrangement links TRBV25-1 to TRBJ2-2; D gene ambiguous. The CDR3 spans 15 residues. CDR1 MGHDK and CDR2 SYGVNS come from the germline V gene. Trimming pared 2 bases from V and 7 bases from J, leaving 14 bases between. CDR3 coding DNA: TGTGCCAGCAGTGAAACGGAACAGATGATCGGGGAGCTGTTTTTT. Residues: CASSETEQMIGELFF.

CDR3 nucleotides: TGTGCCAGCAGTGAACCCAGCGGGGGGGCCGATCTTTACAATGAGCAGTTCTTC. It encodes CASSEPSGGADLYNEQFF. This sequence joins TRBV6-1 and TRBJ2-1; TRBD2 agrees at 10 bases. V lost 2 bases and J lost 4; bases outside the gene matches: 11. Germline CDR1 reads MNHNS; CDR2 reads SASEGT. The CDR3 extends over 18 amino acids.

The chain couples TRBV10-3 to TRBJ1-2, with D possibly matching TRBD1 (6 bases). The germline CDR1 and CDR2 sequences are ENHRY and SYGVKD. CDR3 size: 15 residues. The germline V and J ends were trimmed by 8 bases and 8 bases, with 24 bases remaining between them. The CDR3: CAIPGVDSNLEGYTF. In nucleotides, the CDR3 is TGTGCCATCCCCGGCGTGGACAGTAACCTCGAGGGCTACACCTTC.

The chain uses TRBV7-2 and TRBJ2-5; TRBD2 matches 10 bases. Germline CDR1 and CDR2: SGHTA and FQGNSA. The ends lost 4 bases at V and 5 bases at J; junction bases unmatched: 7. The CDR3 consists of 15 residues. The CDR3 DNA follows: TGTGCCAGCAGCTCTGGGACTAGCGTCGGGGAGACCCAGTACTTC. Amino acid sequence: CASSSGTSVGETQYF.